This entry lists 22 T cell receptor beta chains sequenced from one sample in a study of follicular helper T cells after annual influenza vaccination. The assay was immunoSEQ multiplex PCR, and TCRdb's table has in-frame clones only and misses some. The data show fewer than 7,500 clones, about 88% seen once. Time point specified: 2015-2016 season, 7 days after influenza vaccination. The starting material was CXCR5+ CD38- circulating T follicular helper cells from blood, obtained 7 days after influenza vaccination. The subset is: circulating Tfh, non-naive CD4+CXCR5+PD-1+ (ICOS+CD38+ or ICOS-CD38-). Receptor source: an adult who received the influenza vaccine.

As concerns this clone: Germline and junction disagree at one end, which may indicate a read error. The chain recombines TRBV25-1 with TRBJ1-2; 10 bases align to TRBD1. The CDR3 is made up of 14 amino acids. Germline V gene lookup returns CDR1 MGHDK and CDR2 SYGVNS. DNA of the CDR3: TGTGCCAGCGGTGACAGGGGGCGAGGTGGTGGCTACACCTTC. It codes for CASGDRGRGGGYTF.

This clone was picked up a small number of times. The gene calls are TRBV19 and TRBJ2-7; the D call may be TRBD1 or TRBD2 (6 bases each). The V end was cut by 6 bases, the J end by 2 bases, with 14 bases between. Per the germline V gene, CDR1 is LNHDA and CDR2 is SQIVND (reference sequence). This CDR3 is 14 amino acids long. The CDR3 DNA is TGTGCCAGTAGCCCACAGGGCGGGGCCTACGAGCAGTACTTC. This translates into CASSPQGGAYEQYF.

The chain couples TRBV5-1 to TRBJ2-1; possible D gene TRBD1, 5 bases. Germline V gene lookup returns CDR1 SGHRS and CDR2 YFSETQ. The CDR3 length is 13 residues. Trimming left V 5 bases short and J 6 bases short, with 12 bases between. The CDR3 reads CASSPEGVNEQFF. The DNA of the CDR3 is TGCGCCAGCAGTCCGGAAGGGGTCAATGAGCAGTTCTTC.

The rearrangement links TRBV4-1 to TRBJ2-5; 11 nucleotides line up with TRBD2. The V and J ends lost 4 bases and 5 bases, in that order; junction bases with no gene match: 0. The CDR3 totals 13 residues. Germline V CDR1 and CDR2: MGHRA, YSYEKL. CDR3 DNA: TGCGCCAGCAGCCGGACTAGCGGGGAGACCCAGTACTTC. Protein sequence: CASSRTSGETQYF.

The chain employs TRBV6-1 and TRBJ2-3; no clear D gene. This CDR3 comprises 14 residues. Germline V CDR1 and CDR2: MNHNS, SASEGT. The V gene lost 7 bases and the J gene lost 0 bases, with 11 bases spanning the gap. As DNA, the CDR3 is TGTGCCAGCAAGCCCTTAACTAGCACAGATACGCAGTATTTT. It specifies CASKPLTSTDTQYF.

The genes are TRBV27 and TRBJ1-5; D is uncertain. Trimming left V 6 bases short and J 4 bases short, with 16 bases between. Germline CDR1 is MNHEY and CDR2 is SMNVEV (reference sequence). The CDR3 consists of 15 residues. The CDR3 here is CASRVGHSLNQPQHF. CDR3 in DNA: TGTGCCAGCAGGGTAGGCCACAGCCTGAATCAGCCCCAGCATTTT.

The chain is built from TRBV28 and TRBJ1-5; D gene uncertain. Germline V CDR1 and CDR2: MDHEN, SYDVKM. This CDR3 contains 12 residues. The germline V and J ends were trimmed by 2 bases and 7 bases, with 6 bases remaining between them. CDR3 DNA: TGTGCCAGCAGTTTAAAACGGCAGCCCCAGCATTTT. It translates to CASSLKRQPQHF. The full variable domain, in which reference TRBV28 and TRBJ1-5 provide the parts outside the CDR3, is DVKVTQSSRYLVKRTGEKVFLECVQDMDHENMFWYRQDPGLGLRLIYFSYDVKMKEKGDIPEGYSVSREKKERFSLILESASTNQTSMYLCASSLKRQPQHFGDGTRLSIL.

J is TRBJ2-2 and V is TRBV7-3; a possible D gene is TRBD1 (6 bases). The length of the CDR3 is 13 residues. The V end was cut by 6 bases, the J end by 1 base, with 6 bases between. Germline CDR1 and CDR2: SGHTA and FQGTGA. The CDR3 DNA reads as TGTGCCAGCAGGGGACAGAACACCGGGGAGCTGTTTTTT. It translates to CASRGQNTGELFF.

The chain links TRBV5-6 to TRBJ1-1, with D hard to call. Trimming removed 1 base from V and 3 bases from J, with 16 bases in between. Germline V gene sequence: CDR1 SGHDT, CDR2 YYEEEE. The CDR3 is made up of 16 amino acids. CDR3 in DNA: TGTGCCAGCAGCTTGCAGTCGGGCAGGTATTACACTGAAGCTTTCTTT. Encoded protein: CASSLQSGRYYTEAFF. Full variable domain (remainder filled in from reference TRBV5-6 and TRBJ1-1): DAGVTQSPTHLIKTRGQQVTLRCSPKSGHDTVSWYQQALGQGPQFIFQYYEEEERQRGNFPDRFSGHQFPNYSSELNVNALLLGDSALYLCASSLQSGRYYTEAFFGQGTRLTVV.

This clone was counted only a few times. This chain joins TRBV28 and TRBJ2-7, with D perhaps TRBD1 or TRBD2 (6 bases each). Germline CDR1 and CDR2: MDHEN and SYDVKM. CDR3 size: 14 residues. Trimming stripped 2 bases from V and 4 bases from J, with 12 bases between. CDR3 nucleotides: TGTGCCAGCAGTTTACGGGGGCTGGGGTACGAGCAGTACTTC. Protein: CASSLRGLGYEQYF.

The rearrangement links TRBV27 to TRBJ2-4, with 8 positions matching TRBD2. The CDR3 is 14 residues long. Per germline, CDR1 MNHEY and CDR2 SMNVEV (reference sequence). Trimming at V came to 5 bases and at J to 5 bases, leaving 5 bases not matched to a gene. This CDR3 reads CASSRYGGENIQYF. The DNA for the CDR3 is TGTGCCAGCAGTCGATACGGGGGGGAAAACATTCAGTACTTC.

CDR3 sequence (DNA): TGCGCCAGCAGCTTGGCGGGTAAGGGTGAAGCTTTCTTT. Its protein is CASSLAGKGEAFF. This chain uses TRBV5-1 with TRBJ1-1; D gene ambiguous. This CDR3 comprises 13 residues. Deletions cut 0 bases from V and 7 bases from J, with 10 bases between. CDR1 is SGHRS and CDR2 is YFSETQ in the germline V gene.

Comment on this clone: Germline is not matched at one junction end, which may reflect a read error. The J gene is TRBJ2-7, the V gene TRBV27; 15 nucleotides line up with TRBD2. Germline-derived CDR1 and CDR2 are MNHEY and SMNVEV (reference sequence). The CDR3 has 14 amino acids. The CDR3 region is CASRIGTSGRISSW. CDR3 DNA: TGTGCCAGCAGAATTGGGACTAGCGGGAGGATTTCCTCGTGG.

CDR3 in amino acids: CASSTGLALETQYF. CDR3 DNA: TGTGCCAGCAGCACGGGACTAGCGTTGGAGACCCAGTACTTC. This rearrangement joins TRBV5-6 to TRBJ2-5, with 10 bases identical to TRBD2. The CDR3 consists of 14 residues. Trimming removed 4 bases from V and 5 bases from J; junction bases left unmatched: 5. The germline V gene encodes CDR1 SGHDT and CDR2 YYEEEE.

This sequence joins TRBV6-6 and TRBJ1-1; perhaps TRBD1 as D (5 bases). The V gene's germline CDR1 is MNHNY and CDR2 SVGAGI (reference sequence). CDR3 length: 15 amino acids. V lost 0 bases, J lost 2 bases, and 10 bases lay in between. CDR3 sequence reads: CASSYSGGDNTEAFF. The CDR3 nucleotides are TGTGCCAGCAGTTACTCGGGGGGGGATAACACTGAAGCTTTCTTT.

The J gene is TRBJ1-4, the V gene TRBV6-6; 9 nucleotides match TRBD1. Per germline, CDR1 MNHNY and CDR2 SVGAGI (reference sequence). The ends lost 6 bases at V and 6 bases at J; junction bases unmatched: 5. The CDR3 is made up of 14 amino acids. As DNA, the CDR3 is TGTGCCAGCAGGGGACAGGGCGGGGATGAAAAACTGTTTTTT. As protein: CASRGQGGDEKLFF.

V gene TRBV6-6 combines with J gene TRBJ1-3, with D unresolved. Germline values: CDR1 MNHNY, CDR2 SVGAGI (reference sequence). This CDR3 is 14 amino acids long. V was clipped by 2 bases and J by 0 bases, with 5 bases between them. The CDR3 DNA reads TGTGCCAGCAGTTACGGAGCCTCTGGAAACACCATATATTTT. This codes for CASSYGASGNTIYF.

CDR3 sequence (DNA): TGCACCAGCGGTCGCCCACTGACAGGGGGTAATTCACCCCTCCACTTT. Its protein product is CTSGRPLTGGNSPLHF. The chain uses TRBV1 and TRBJ1-6; TRBD1, as called in the table, went unchecked against the DNA. TRBV1 is a pseudogene locus. The CDR3 is made up of 16 amino acids.

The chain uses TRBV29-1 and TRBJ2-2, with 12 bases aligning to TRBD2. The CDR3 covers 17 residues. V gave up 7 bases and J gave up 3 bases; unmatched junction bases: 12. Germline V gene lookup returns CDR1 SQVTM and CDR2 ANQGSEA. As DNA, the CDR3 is TGCAGCGCCGAGGCCCCGACTAGCGGGAGACACACCGGGGAGCTGTTTTTT. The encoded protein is CSAEAPTSGRHTGELFF.

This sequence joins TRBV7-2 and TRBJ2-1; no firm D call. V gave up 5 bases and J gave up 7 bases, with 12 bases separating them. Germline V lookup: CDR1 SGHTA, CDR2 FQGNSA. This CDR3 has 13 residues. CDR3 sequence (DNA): TGTGCCAGCAGCCCGAATCCACGGAATGAGCAGTTCTTC. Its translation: CASSPNPRNEQFF.

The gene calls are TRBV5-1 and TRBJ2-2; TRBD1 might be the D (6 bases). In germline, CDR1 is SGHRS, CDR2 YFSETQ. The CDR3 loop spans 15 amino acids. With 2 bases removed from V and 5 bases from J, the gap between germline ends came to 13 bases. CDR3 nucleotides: TGCGCCAGCAGCTTACCAGGGGCTGGGACCGGGGAGCTGTTTTTT. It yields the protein CASSLPGAGTGELFF.

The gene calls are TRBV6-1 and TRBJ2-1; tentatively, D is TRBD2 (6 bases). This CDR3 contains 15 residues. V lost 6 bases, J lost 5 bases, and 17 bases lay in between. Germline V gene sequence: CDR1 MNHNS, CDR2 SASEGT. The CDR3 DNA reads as TGTGCCAGCAGCGGGGCCGGGACTGTTCACAATGAGCAGTTCTTC. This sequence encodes CASSGAGTVHNEQFF.